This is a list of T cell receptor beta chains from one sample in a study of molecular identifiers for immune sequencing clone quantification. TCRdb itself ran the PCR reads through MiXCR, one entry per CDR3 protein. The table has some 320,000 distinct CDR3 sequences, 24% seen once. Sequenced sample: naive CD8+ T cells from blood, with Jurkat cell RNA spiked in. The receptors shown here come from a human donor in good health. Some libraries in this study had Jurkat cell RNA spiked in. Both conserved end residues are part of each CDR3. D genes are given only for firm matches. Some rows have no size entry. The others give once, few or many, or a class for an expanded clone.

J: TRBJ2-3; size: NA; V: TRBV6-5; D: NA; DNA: TGTGCCAGCAAACAGACTACCAACACAGATACGCAGTATTTT; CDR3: CASKQTTNTDTQYF
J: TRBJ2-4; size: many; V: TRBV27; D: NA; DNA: TGTGCCAGCAGTTTAGCAGGGGCAAACATTCAGTACTTC; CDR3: CASSLAGANIQYF
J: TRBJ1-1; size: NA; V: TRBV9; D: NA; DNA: NA; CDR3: CASSVGAGTEASF
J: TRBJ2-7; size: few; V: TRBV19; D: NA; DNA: TGTGCCAGTAGTTACATTTCGGGGGAGCAGTACTTC; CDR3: CASSYISGEQYF
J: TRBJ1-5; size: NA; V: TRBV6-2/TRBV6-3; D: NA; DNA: TGTGCCAGCAGTTACTCGTCCGGGGATAGCAATCAGCCCCAGCATTTT; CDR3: CASSYSSGDSNQPQHF
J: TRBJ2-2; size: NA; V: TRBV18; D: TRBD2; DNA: TGTGCCAGCTCACCCTTGGGACTAGCCAGTCCCGGGGAGCTGTCTTTT; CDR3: CASSPLGLASPGELSF
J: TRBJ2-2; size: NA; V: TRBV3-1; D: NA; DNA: TGTGCCAGCAGCCTCATGACAGGAATAGGTGGCACCGGGGAGCTGTTTTTT; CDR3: CASSLMTGIGGTGELFF
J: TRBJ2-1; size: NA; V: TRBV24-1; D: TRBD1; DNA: TGTGCCACCAGAGAGGGACAGGGATGGGAGCAGTTCTTC; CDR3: CATREGQGWEQFF
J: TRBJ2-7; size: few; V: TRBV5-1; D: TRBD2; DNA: TGCGCCAGCGGCTTTGCGGGAGGCTCCTACGAGCAGTACTTC; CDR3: CASGFAGGSYEQYF
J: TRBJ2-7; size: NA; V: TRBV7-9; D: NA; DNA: TGTGCCAGCAGCAGCCTCGCCGTTTACGAGCAGTACTTC; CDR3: CASSSLAVYEQYF
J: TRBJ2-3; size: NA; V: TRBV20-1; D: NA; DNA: TGCAGTGCTAGACCCCAGATGTTGGCTCACACAGATACGCAGTATTTT; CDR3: CSARPQMLAHTDTQYF
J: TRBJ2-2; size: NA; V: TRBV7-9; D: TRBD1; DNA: TGTGCCAGCAGCCCTGGACAGGGGAACGCCGGGGAGCTGTTTTTT; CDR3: CASSPGQGNAGELFF
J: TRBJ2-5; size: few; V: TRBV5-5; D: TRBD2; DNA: TGTGCCAGCAGCTTCCCGACTAGCGGGGGGGCTGAGACCCAGTACTTC; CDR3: CASSFPTSGGAETQYF
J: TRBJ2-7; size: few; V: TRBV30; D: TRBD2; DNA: TGTGCCTGGAGTGCGGGAGGGCCTTACGAGCAGTACTTC; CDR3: CAWSAGGPYEQYF
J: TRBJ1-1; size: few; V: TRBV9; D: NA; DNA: TGTGCCAGCGGCGTAGTCACGGAGAACACTGAAGCTTTCTTT; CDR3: CASGVVTENTEAFF
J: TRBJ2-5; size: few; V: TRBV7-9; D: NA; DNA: TGTGCCAGCAGCTCCAACCGGTCGCCCGGTCAAGAGACCCAGTACTTC; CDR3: CASSSNRSPGQETQYF
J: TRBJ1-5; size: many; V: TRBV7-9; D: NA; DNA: TGTGCCAGCAGCTCCGTGGGGGCAGGACAGCCCCAGCATTTT; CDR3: CASSSVGAGQPQHF
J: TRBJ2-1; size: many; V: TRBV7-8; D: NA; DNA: TGTGCCAGCAGCCAAGGGGAGTGGTCCTACAATGAGCAGTTCTTC; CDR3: CASSQGEWSYNEQFF
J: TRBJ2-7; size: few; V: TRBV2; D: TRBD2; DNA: TGTGCCAGCAGGCCCGGACTAGCAGCGCAAGTTTACGAGCAGTACTTC; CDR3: CASRPGLAAQVYEQYF
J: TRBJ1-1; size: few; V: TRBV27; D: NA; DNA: TGTGCCAGCAGTTTATGGGCAGGGGATGGCGTTTGGGAAGCTTTCTTT; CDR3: CASSLWAGDGVWEAFF
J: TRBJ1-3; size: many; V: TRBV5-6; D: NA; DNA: TGTGCCAGCAGCTTGGGGCCGGTCTCTGGAAACACCATATATTTT; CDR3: CASSLGPVSGNTIYF
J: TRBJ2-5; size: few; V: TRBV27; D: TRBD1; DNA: TGTGCCAGCAGTTTACTACAGGGGGCGGAGACCCAGTACTTC; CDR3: CASSLLQGAETQYF
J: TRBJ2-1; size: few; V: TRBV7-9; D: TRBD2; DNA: TGTGCCAGCAGCCAGACTAGCGGGAGTACCTACAATGAGCAGTTCTTC; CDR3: CASSQTSGSTYNEQFF
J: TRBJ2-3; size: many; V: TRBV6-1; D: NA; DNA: TGTGCCAGCAGTGAATTCTTAGATGCAGATACGCAGTATTTT; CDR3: CASSEFLDADTQYF
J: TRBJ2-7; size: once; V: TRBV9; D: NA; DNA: TGTGCCAGCAGCCCCTTGGGGGCGGCAGCCCGCTACGAGCAGTACTTC; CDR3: CASSPLGAAARYEQYF
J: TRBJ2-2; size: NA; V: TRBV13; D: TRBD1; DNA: TGTGCCAGCAGCCCGGACAGGGCCGGGGAGCTGTTTTTT; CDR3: CASSPDRAGELFF
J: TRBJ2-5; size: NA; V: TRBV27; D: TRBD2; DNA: TGTGCCAGCAAGGGACTAGCGGGGGACCAAGAGACCCAGTACTTC; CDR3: CASKGLAGDQETQYF
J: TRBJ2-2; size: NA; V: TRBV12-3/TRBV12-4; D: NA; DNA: TGTGCCAGCAAAGACTTAACAGGTTTCACCGGGGAGCTGTTTTTT; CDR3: CASKDLTGFTGELFF
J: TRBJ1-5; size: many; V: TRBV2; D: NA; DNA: TGTGCCAGCAGTGAAGTCCTCGCTAGCAATCAGCCCCAGCATTTT; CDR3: CASSEVLASNQPQHF
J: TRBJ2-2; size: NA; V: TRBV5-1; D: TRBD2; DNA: TGCGCCAGCAGCCTTCCAACTAGCGGGGGACCCAACACCGGGGCGCTGTTTTTT; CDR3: CASSLPTSGGPNTGALFF
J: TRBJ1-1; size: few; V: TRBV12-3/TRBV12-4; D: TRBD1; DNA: TGTGCCAGCAGAGGACAGGGATTCCCCTATGAAGCTTTCTTT; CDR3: CASRGQGFPYEAFF
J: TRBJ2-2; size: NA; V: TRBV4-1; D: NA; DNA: TGCGCCAGCAGCCAAGAGTACGGAACGTTCGCGAACACCGGGGAGCTGTTTTTT; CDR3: CASSQEYGTFANTGELFF
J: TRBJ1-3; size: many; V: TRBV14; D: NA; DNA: TGTGCCAGCAGCCCCACCGCGGGAAACACCATATATTTT; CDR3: CASSPTAGNTIYF
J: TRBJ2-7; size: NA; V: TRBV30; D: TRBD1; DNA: TGTGCCTGGACCCCGGGACAGCTCTCCCACGAGCAGTACTTC; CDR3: CAWTPGQLSHEQYF